This T cell receptor (beta chain) was captured in a study of shared clonotypes between healthy human individuals (dated by TCRdb to the early 2020s). Regarding the research as a whole: The cohort comprised a couple of women and a few men aged 18 to 49 years. Per donor, three plates each were used for CD4 naive and CD4 memory, two for CD8 naive, and one for CD8 memory. To estimate repertoire size and how much clonotypes are shared between individuals, the study performed deep sequencing of blood TCR repertoires from roughly five healthy adults. Different laboratories and diverse techniques were used to prepare libraries and sequence TCR repertoires, to increase sequencing depth and limit assay-specific biases. Leukapheresis yielded between about 0.9 and 10 billion PBMCs per donor. Here is what the overall study found, with its caveats: Incomplete sequencing was indicated by rarefaction of sorted-subset datasets, despite the large sequencing depth. Compared with non-shared clonotypes, the clonotypes found in all four sorted-subset donors had higher generation probabilities. Sharing across a few donors was observed for roughly 5% of naive CD4, over 3% of naive CD8, about 2.3% of memory CD4, and around 0.4% of memory CD8 clonotypes. Based on pairwise subsampling, the degree of clonotype sharing among donors was expected to be affected by sequencing depth. Only blood was sampled, and tissue TCR repertoires likely differ from those in blood. Naive subsets generally had larger estimated clonotype richness than memory subsets. Because the study included a small number of donors, the genetic and exposure-history diversity represented was limited.

V loses 0 bases, J loses 6 bases, and the germline ends lie 0 bases apart. Reading the germline V gene (reference sequence) gives CDR1 MNHNY and CDR2 SVGAGI. From the cysteine up to the phenylalanine, the CDR3 has a length of 11 residues. CDR3 DNA is the only sequence kept; it has 33 bases, read in frame from the first base. Using the deep immunoSEQ assay, TCR CDR3 regions were amplified from genomic DNA by multiplex PCR. For each cell subset, the extracted genomic DNA was distributed evenly across all wells of several immunoSEQ 96-well plates, and each plate served as one replicate. For sorted subsets, 150 to 250 ng of genomic DNA, equivalent to 30,000 or so T cell genomes, went into each replicate PCR. The purified libraries were quantified using a Qubit 3.0 fluorometer, sized with a Bioanalyzer 2100, and then quantified again using the KAPA Library Quantification kit. Every immunoSEQ 96-well plate was sequenced on a separate single-read 150-cycle Illumina NextSeq 550 flow cell. Regarding the original processing steps: Because the immunoSEQ output held only junctional sequences and lacked quality scores, the filtering could not match the filtering applied to full-length reads. To assign V/J genes and CDR3, sequences were annotated using PyIR, a Python wrapper for IgBLAST v1.9, with IMGT germline references. Reads with weak V/J assignments (E-value above 1e-6), missing CDR3, stop codons, out-of-frame junctions, or ambiguous translated residues were removed. V3J clonotypes were defined as sequences sharing an identical inferred V gene, J gene, and CDR3 amino acid sequence. The percentage overlap between two repertoires was calculated by dividing the number of shared unique clonotypes by the size of the smaller repertoire. Repertoire richness was assessed with RTK rarefaction, the Chao1 estimator, and Recon v2.1 estimates of unobserved clonotypes. OLGA was used to compute generation probabilities for all TCRbeta clonotypes that the gDNA method yielded from a handful of donors. TCRdb provides this immuneACCESS table in a form limited to in-frame rearrangements. Some clones are lacking; in checked studies, under half of them reflect an unresolved V gene, and why the rest are absent is not known. The D gene and trimming were derived from the DNA, and the V and J assignments and clone size from that table. Across this sample there are about 590,000 clones, with roughly 96% seen only once. The leading ten clones occupy 0.095% to 0.12% of the sample.

Notes on this clone: Its antigen is not yet known. Per-base quality was not reported, and no clone a single base away is much larger than it. Other DNA sequences in the same sample also yield this CDR3.

For the CD8 naive samples, CD45RO-negative cells were positively selected for CCR7, yielding a CD45RA+CCR7+ population from which TemRA cells were excluded. Healthy HIV-negative adults with no recently reported acute infections or vaccinations were included as donors. Only Caucasian adults living in Nashville, Tennessee, USA were represented among the donors. Blood was obtained by leukapheresis, after which PBMCs were separated by Ficoll-Histopaque density gradient centrifugation and cryopreserved in liquid nitrogen vapor phase. Analytical flow cytometry was used to check the purity and quantity of each magnetically sorted T cell population. Genomic DNA was isolated from each sorted fraction and quantified by UV absorbance on a Nanodrop 2000c.

The chain is made from TRBV6-6 and TRBJ2-1, with an unclear D gene assignment. The sample consisted of naive CD8+ T cells sorted from blood. The cell subset or site label here, explained by the study, means: CD45RA+CCR7+. This clonotype originated in a woman younger than 45 in good health. The DNA sequence is given as TGTGCCAGCAGTTACTCCAATGAGCAGTTCTTC. This yields the protein CASSYSNEQFF.